Presented here are 9 T cell receptor beta chains from one specimen sequenced in a study of control samples from healthy donors and cancer patients. Some clones are missing from TCRdb's copy, which holds only in-frame ones; the method was immunoSEQ multiplex PCR. Of fewer than 200,000 clones listed, roughly 93% are singletons. The sequencing sample was made of blood. These receptor sequences come from a woman aged 60-75 years in good health.

The chain has TRBV30 and TRBJ1-3; D unclear. The CDR3 spans 13 residues. Trimming left V 4 bases short and J 0 bases short, with 7 bases between. Germline V gene lookup returns CDR1 GTSNPN and CDR2 SVGIG (reference sequence). The CDR3 DNA reads as TGTGCCTGGACTGACTCCTCTGGAAACACCATATATTTT. Translating it yields CAWTDSSGNTIYF. Full variable domain (remainder filled in from reference TRBV30 and TRBJ1-3): SQTIHQWPATLVQPVGSPLSLECTVEGTSNPNLYWYRQAAGRGLQLLFYSVGIGQISSEVPQNLSASRPQDRQFILSSKKLLLSDSGFYLCAWTDSSGNTIYFGEGSWLTVV.

The rearrangement links TRBV7-2 to TRBJ1-6; D gene uncertain. Germline V gene sequence: CDR1 SGHTA, CDR2 FQGNSA. The CDR3 runs to 12 residues. V was shortened by 2 bases and J by 9 bases, with 5 bases between the two germline ends. As DNA, the CDR3 is TGTGCCAGCAGCTTAATGGGTTCACCCCTCCACTTT. It translates to CASSLMGSPLHF.

This clone has only one observation. This chain connects TRBV5-4 to TRBJ2-5, with 8 nucleotides matching TRBD1. Germline assignment: CDR1 SGHNT and CDR2 YYREEE (reference sequence). The V gene end was trimmed by 4 bases and the J gene end by 0 bases; junction bases not matched to a gene: 14. The CDR3 covers 18 residues. CDR3 nucleotide sequence: TGTGCCAGCAGCACCCGGCAGGGGGCTACAGGATACCAAGAGACCCAGTACTTC. Translating gives CASSTRQGATGYQETQYF.

The chain is built from TRBV3-1 (or the pseudogene TRBV3-2) and TRBJ2-6, with D possibly being TRBD1 (7 bases). Germline V CDR1 and CDR2: LGHDT, YNNKEL (reference sequence). This CDR3 contains 17 residues. Trimming shortened V by 3 bases and J by 0 bases, and 12 bases separated the two germline ends. In nucleotides, the CDR3 is TGTGCCAGCAGCCATCGACAGGGACTCTCTGGGGCCAACGTCCTGACTTTC. Translating gives CASSHRQGLSGANVLTF.

The sample holds one count of this clone. The rearrangement links TRBV18 to TRBJ1-5, with a possible D match to TRBD1 (5 bases). Trimming left V 0 bases short and J 4 bases short, with 10 bases between. From germline, CDR1 is KGHSH and CDR2 LQKENI. The CDR3 is made up of 15 amino acids. The DNA of the CDR3 is TGTGCCAGCTCACCACCGGGGGTAGGAAATCAGCCCCAGCATTTT. Its translation is CASSPPGVGNQPQHF.

The CDR3 region has the DNA TGTGCCAGCAGCTTAGGGCAGGGGGCTCAGACAGATACGCAGTATTTT. Encoded protein: CASSLGQGAQTDTQYF. V gene TRBV11-2 combines with J gene TRBJ2-3, with 8 positions matching TRBD1. The V and J ends lost 1 base and 3 bases, in that order; junction bases with no gene match: 6. CDR1 SGHAT and CDR2 FQNNGV come from the germline V gene. The CDR3 extends over 16 amino acids.

The chain is built from TRBV7-3 and TRBJ2-7; 8 bases are a match to TRBD2. This CDR3 has 15 amino acids. The trim removed 4 bases at V and 0 bases at J, leaving 5 bases unmatched. Germline V gives CDR1 SGHTA, CDR2 FQGTGA. The chain's CDR3 is CASSSGGDTSYEQYF. CDR3 coding DNA: TGTGCCAGCAGCTCCGGGGGGGACACCTCCTACGAGCAGTACTTC.

V gene TRBV4-3 combines with J gene TRBJ2-7; 9 bases align to TRBD1. This CDR3 has 14 amino acids. V gave up 5 bases and J gave up 2 bases; unmatched junction bases: 4. Germline CDR1 is LGHNA and CDR2 is YSLEER. CDR3 amino acids: CASSSDRGPYEQYF. The DNA for the CDR3 is TGCGCCAGCAGCTCGGACAGGGGCCCCTACGAGCAGTACTTC.

A single count supports this clone. The chain has TRBV6-6 and TRBJ1-3; 9 bases agree with TRBD1. This CDR3 has 18 amino acids. Germline V gene lookup returns CDR1 MNHNY and CDR2 SVGAGI (reference sequence). V lost 5 bases to trimming and J lost 0 bases; unmatched junction nucleotides: 11. The CDR3 DNA follows: TGTGCCAGCAGTCCCGGGACAGGGCCCCTGAGCTCTGGAAACACCATATATTTT. Translated: CASSPGTGPLSSGNTIYF.